This T cell receptor (beta chain) emerged from a study of HIV-infected patients and healthy controls (dated by TCRdb to between 2014 and 2016). Looking at the study overall: The question the study tested was whether immune perturbation and reconstitution could be captured by deep TCR repertoire sequencing of small blood samples from HIV patients.

This clonotype was seen repeatedly, ten times or more. It lacks a known antigen. Base qualities are not provided; no much larger clone lies one nucleotide away. Since whole blood was used without any cell fractionation, the repertoire reflected all peripheral T cells in unsorted form. Under 11 uninfected healthy donors were sampled as controls, a few of whom were sampled twice roughly 3 months apart. For RNA extraction, an approximately 2.5 ml sample of peripheral blood was drawn into Tempus tubes. Residual genomic DNA was removed with the TURBO-DNase kit and globin mRNA was depleted with GLOBINclear. 500 to 600 ng RNA was reverse transcribed with SuperScript III using primers against the alpha and beta constant regions. Separate alpha and beta chain libraries were made by chain-specific third strand synthesis with multiplexing indices. The protocol used a single primer pair to amplify all rearrangements within a chain, which avoided primer bias, and attached molecular barcodes to each cDNA molecule. The SP2 sequencing primer site and a random hexamer were carried on a 5' RACE adapter, to which purified cDNA was joined by T4 RNA Ligase 1. The authors primed second strand synthesis from the SP2 site with Phusion polymerase and used slow temperature ramps to favor optimal annealing. Two random hexamer sequences, both added before amplification and joined together, made up the 12-nucleotide barcode of each molecule. An amplification PCR of approximately 25 cycles with P5s and P7 primers came after a short first PCR that had added P5 and P7 adapter elements plus a second index. Libraries received about 25 PCR cycles in total, were quantified on a Qubit, sized on a Bioanalyzer, and diluted to about 3.9 nM. Normalized libraries were sequenced on an Illumina MiSeq with 2 x 250 paired-end kits. Reverse transcription reactions underwent purification over MinElute columns, with elution into roughly 9.8 ul Tris-Cl. A 1:1 ratio of AMPure XP beads was used to clean the adapter ligations after they had run for approximately 21 hours at 16 degrees C. From the authors' description of their analysis: A modified Decombinator processed the demultiplexed FASTQ files and output V, J, insert and barcode information. Sequences sharing a barcode but differing from the dominant sequence were discarded as errors, and barcodes clustered at Levenshtein distance 3 were counted to estimate original cDNA molecules. The R packages ineq, vegan, igraph and RCytoscape were used for downstream analyses, together with IMGT nomenclature and CDR3 definitions. To avoid skew from clonal expansion, each TCR was counted once, and V gene usage was computed over distinct sequences. Similarity networks connected unique CDR3 amino acid sequences within a donor whenever two sequences differed by a single Levenshtein edit. Published HIV-specific CDR3s (92 alpha, 700 to 900 beta) and CMV-specific CDR3s (under 14 alpha, about 250 beta) were assembled and queried against the repertoires. Random subsampling to size-matched repertoires demonstrated that the decreased diversity in patients did not result from their lower sequence numbers. TCRdb passed the public sequencing reads through fastp at Q25 and MiXCR, retaining productive beta sequences. Each entry merges the rows of one CDR3 protein and shows their most common DNA and genes. TCRdb assigned the V and J calls; the authors' analysis was not used. The sample includes some 17,000 distinct CDR3 sequences, with over 9.5% observed a single time. The ten largest make up more than 2.5% of the sample.

The research as a whole found: By Jaccard index and by the count of highly shared sequences, healthy controls shared more CDR3s between individuals than HIV+ patients did. Only sixteen HIV-infected individuals were processed, which the authors considered a major limit on how widely the findings apply. Significantly higher mean Gini indices were seen in HIV-infected repertoires than in controls, possibly reflecting oligoclonality. In the samples, alpha-beta chain pairing was left undetermined. The study did not determine donor HLA types. Eight alpha and eight beta V genes showed significantly different mean usage between HIV-infected patients and controls. Rare events from HIV-infected data received too much weight under size-matching, and comparisons were complicated by unequal numbers of distinct sequences between patients and controls. The observed differences in diversity were not explained by the slight differences in age and sex profiles between the study cohorts. In size-matched repertoire data, the apparent post-therapy recovery of the Gini index in HIV-infected patients was not replicated. During therapy, a significant decrease in frequency was seen for HIV-associated CDR3s, whereas no significant change was found for CMV-associated CDR3s, although most of them became more frequent. Healthy control repertoires showed roughly threefold more distinct CDR3s and higher Shannon diversity than untreated HIV+ repertoires. The use of whole blood limited sequencing depth and precluded separation of the dynamics of distinct T-cell subpopulations. Alpha-chain CDR3s from MAIT cells appeared at high frequency in healthy controls but were severely depleted in HIV+ repertoires.

Taken from the germline V gene, the CDR1 and CDR2 loops are ENHRY and SYGVKD. From the cysteine up to the phenylalanine, the CDR3 has a length of 14 residues. The DNA shown is the 42-base CDR3, in frame from base 1. The sequence is built from TRBV10-3 and TRBJ2-1, with 8 central nucleotides matching TRBD1. This sequence was found in an adult in good health. Sequencing was done on a sample of blood. CDR3 reads: CASRGETGAHEQFF. Here is the DNA: TGTGCATCGCGGGGTGAGACAGGGGCGCATGAGCAGTTCTTC.